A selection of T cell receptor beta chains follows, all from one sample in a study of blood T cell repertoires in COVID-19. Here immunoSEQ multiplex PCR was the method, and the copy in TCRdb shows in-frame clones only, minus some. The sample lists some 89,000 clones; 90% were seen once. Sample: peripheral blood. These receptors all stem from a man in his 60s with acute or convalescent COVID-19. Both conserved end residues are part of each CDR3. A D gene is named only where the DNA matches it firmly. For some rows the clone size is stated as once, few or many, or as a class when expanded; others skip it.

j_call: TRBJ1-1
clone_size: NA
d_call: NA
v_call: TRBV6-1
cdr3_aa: CASSDRTAVNTEAFF
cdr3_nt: TGTGCCAGCAGTGATAGGACAGCAGTTAACACTGAAGCTTTCTTT

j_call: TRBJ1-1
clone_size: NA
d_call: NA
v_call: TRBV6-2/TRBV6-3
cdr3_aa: CASSRIRDTEAFF
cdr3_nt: TGTGCCAGCAGTCGGATCCGGGACACTGAAGCTTTCTTT

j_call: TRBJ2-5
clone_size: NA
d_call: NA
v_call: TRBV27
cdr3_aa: CASSLGGGFQETQYF
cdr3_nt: TGTGCCAGCAGTTTAGGGGGGGGCTTCCAAGAGACCCAGTACTTC

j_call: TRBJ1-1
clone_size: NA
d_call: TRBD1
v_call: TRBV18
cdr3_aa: CASSPLLTGVGTEAFF
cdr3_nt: TGTGCCAGCTCACCACTTCTGACAGGGGTGGGCACTGAAGCTTTCTTT

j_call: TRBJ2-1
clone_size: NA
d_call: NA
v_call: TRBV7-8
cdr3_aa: CASSPPPVFTYNEQFF
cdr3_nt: TGTGCCAGCAGTCCTCCCCCGGTTTTCACCTACAATGAGCAGTTCTTC

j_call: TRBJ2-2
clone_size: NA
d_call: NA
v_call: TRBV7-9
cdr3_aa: CASSLAYRDTGELFF
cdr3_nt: TGTGCCAGCAGCTTAGCCTACAGGGACACCGGGGAGCTGTTTTTT

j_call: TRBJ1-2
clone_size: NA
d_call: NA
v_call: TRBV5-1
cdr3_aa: CASSFEAGVYGYTF
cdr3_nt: TGCGCCAGCAGCTTCGAAGCAGGTGTCTATGGCTACACCTTC

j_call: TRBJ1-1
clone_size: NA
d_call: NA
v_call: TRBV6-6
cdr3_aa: CASTSLTEAFF
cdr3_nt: TGTGCCAGCACTTCGTTAACTGAAGCTTTCTTT

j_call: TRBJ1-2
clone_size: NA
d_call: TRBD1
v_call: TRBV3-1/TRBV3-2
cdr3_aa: CASSQDAGGYGYTF
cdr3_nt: TGTGCCAGCAGCCAAGATGCAGGGGGCTATGGCTACACCTTC

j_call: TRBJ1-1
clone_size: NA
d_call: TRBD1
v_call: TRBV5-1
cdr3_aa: CASSPAGQGVSEAFF
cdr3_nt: TGCGCCAGCAGCCCCGCGGGGCAGGGGGTATCTGAAGCTTTCTTT

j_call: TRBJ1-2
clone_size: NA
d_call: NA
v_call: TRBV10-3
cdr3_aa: CAIQPAGNYGYTF
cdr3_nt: TGTGCCATCCAACCCGCGGGTAACTATGGCTACACCTTC

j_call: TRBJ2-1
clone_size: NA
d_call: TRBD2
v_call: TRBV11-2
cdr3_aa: CASSLALAGGLSYNEQFF
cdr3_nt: TGTGCCAGCAGCTTAGCGCTAGCGGGGGGGCTATCCTACAATGAGCAGTTCTTC

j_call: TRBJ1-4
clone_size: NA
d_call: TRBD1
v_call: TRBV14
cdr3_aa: CASSQVRRGQEKLFF
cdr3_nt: TGTGCCAGCAGCCAAGTAAGAAGGGGGCAAGAAAAACTGTTTTTT

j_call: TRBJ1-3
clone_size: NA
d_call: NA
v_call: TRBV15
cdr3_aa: CATSRDGTYLGNTIYF
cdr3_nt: TGTGCCACCAGCAGAGATGGGACATATCTTGGAAACACCATATATTTT

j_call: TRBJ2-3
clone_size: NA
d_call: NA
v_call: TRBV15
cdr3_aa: CATSRSPGTLRTDTQYF
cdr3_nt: TGTGCCACCAGCAGGTCCCCCGGGACACTACGCACAGATACGCAGTATTTT

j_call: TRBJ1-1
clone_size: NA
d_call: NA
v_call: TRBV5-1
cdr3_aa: CASSLVGGSYDTEAFF
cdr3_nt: TGCGCCAGCAGCTTGGTGGGGGGATCGTATGACACTGAAGCTTTCTTT

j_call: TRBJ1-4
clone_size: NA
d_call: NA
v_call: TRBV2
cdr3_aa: CASSAYGVGGTRAEKLFF
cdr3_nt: TGTGCCAGCAGTGCTTATGGGGTCGGGGGGACAAGGGCTGAAAAACTGTTTTTT

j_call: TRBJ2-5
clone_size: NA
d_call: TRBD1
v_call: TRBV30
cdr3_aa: CAWSGDRGLGKTQYF
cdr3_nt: TGTGCCTGGAGTGGGGACAGGGGGCTAGGAAAGACCCAGTACTTC

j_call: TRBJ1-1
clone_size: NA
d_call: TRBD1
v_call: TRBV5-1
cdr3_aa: CASSPNPQGDTEAFF
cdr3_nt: TGCGCCAGCAGCCCTAATCCACAGGGGGACACTGAAGCTTTCTTT

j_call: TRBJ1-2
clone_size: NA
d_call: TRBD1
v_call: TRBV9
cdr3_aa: CASREAFKTGGNRLNYGYTF
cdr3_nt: TGTGCCAGCAGAGAAGCTTTTAAGACAGGGGGGAACAGACTTAACTATGGCTACACCTTC

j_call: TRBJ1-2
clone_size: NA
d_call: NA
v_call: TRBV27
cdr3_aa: CASSTQREGYGYTF
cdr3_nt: TGTGCCAGCAGTACACAGCGGGAGGGTTATGGCTACACCTTC

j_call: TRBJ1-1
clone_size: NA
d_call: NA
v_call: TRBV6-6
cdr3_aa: CASSPRVADTEAFF
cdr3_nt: TGTGCCAGCAGTCCCAGGGTTGCGGACACTGAAGCTTTCTTT

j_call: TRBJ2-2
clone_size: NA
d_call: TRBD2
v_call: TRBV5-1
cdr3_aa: CASSVRPGTSGGTNTGELFF
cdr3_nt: TGCGCCAGCAGCGTGCGACCCGGGACTAGCGGGGGGACGAACACCGGGGAGCTGTTTTTT

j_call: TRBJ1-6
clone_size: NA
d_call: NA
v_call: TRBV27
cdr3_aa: CASSLIRDRNSPLHF
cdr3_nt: TGTGCCAGCAGTTTAATACGGGATCGAAATTCACCCCTCCACTTT

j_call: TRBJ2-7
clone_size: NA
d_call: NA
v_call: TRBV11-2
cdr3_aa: CASSRGHKIYEQYF
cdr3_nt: TGTGCCAGCAGCAGAGGGCACAAAATCTACGAGCAGTACTTC

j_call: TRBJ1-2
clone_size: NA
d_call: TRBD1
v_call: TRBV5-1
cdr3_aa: CASSLQGAQDYGYTF
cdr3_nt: TGCGCCAGCAGCTTACAGGGGGCGCAGGACTATGGCTACACCTTC

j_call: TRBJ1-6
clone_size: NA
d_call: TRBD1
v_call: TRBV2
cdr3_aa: CASSDPGQGFYSPLHF
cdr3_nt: TGTGCCAGCAGTGACCCGGGACAGGGTTTTTATTCACCCCTCCACTTT

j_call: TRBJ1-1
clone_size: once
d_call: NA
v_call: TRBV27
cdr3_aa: CASSSGQPSAGVAEAFF
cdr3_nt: TGTGCCAGCAGTTCCGGACAGCCATCGGCTGGTGTCGCTGAAGCTTTCTTT

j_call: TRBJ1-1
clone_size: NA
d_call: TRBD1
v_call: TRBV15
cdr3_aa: CATSRARTGPTEAFF
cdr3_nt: TGTGCCACCAGCAGAGCCCGGACAGGGCCCACTGAAGCTTTCTTT

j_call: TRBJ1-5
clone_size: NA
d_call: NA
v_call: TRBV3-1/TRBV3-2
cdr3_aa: CASSRGRENQPQHF
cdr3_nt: TGTGCCAGCAGCCGAGGCAGGGAAAATCAGCCCCAGCATTTT

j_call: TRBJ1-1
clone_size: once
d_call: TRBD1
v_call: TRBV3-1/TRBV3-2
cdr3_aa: CASSPGTGLEAFF
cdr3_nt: TGTGCCAGCAGCCCCGGGACAGGGCTTGAAGCTTTCTTT

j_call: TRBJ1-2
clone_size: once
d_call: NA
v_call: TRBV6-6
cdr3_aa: CATRASNYGYTF
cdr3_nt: TGTGCCACCCGCGCCTCTAACTATGGCTACACCTTC

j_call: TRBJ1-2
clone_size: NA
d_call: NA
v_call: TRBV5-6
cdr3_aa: CASSLRSTEFYGYTF
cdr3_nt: TGTGCCAGCAGCTTGCGGTCGACAGAATTCTATGGCTACACCTTC

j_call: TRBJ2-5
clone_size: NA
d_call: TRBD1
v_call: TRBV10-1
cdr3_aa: CASSEGTGVRETQYF
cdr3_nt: TGCGCCAGCAGTGAAGGGACAGGGGTTCGAGAGACCCAGTACTTC

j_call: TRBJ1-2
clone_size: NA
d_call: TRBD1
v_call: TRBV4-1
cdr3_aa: CASSLSTGALYGYTF
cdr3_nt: TGCGCCAGCAGCCTTTCGACAGGGGCTTTGTATGGCTACACCTTC

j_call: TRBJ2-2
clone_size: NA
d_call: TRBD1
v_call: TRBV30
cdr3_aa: CAWSEGGRGHGELFF
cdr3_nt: TGTGCCTGGAGTGAGGGGGGCAGGGGGCACGGGGAGCTGTTTTTT

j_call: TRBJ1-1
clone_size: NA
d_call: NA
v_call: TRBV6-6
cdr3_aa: CASSYSTGNTEAFF
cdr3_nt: TGTGCCAGCAGTTACTCAACAGGGAACACTGAAGCTTTCTTT

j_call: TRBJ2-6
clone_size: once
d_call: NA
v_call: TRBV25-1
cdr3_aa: CASSEYRAGTGANVLTF
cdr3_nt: TGTGCCAGCAGTGAATATAGGGCAGGGACTGGGGCCAACGTCCTGACTTTC

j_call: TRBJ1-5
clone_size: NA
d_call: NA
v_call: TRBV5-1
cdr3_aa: CASSPGQNSNQPQHF
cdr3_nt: TGCGCCAGCAGCCCGGGACAAAATAGCAATCAGCCCCAGCATTTT

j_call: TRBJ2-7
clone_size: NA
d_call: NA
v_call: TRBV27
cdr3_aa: CASSYRSSYEQYF
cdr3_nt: TGTGCCAGCAGTTACCGGAGCTCCTACGAGCAGTACTTC

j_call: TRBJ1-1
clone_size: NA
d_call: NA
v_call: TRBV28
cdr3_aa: CASSWATEAFF
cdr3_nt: TGTGCCAGCAGTTGGGCCACTGAAGCTTTCTTT

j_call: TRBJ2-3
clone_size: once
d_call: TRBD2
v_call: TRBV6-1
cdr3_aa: CASSEGPSGGMNTQYF
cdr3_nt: TGTGCCAGCAGTGAAGGCCCTAGCGGGGGGATGAATACGCAGTATTTT

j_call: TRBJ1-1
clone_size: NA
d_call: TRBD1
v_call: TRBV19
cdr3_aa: CASTQTGGNTEAFF
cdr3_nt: TGTGCCAGTACCCAGACAGGGGGGAACACTGAAGCTTTCTTT

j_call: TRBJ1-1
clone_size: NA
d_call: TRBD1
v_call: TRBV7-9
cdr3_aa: CASSPTTGSNTEAFF
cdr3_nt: TGTGCCAGCAGCCCCACGACAGGGTCGAACACTGAAGCTTTCTTT

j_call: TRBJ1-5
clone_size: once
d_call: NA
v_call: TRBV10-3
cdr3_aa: CAISESTTGKLSNQPQHF
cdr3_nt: TGTGCCATCAGTGAGTCGACGACAGGAAAATTGTCCAATCAGCCCCAGCATTTT

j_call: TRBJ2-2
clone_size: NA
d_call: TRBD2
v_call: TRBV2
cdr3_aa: CASSESSGVTGELFF
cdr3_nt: TGTGCCAGCAGTGAGTCTAGCGGGGTCACCGGGGAGCTGTTTTTT

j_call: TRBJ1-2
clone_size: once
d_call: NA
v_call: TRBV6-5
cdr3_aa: CASGSANYGYTF
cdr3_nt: TGTGCCAGTGGGTCAGCGAACTATGGCTACACCTTC

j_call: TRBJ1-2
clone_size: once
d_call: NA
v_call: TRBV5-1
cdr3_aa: CASSGQNYGYTF
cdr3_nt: TGCGCCAGCAGCGGCCAGAACTATGGCTACACCTTC

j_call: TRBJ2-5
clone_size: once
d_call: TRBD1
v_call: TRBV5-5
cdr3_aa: CASSLEGTGVETQYF
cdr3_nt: TGTGCCAGCAGCTTAGAGGGGACAGGGGTCGAGACCCAGTACTTC

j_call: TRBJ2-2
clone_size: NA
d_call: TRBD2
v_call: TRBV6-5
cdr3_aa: CASSYSLAGDTGELFF
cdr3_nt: TGTGCCAGCAGTTACTCCCTAGCGGGAGACACCGGGGAGCTGTTTTTT

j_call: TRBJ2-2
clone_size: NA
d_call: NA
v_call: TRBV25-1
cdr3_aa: CASSSWTENTGELFF
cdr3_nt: TGTGCCAGCAGCTCTTGGACAGAGAACACCGGGGAGCTGTTTTTT

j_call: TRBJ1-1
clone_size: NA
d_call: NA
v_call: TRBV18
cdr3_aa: CASSDLGPNTEAFF
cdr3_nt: TGTGCCAGCTCAGACTTAGGCCCTAACACTGAAGCTTTCTTT

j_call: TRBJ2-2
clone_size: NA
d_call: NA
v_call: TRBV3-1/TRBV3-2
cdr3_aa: CASSQRDMAGELFF
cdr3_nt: TGTGCCAGCAGCCAACGGGACATGGCCGGGGAGCTGTTTTTT

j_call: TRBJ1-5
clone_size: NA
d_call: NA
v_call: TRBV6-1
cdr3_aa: CASSERSRVSNQPQHF
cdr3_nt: TGTGCCAGCAGTGAAAGATCGAGGGTTAGCAATCAGCCCCAGCATTTT

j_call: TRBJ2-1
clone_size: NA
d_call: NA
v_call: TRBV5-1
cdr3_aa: CATSGYNEQFF
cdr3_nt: TGCGCCACTTCGGGGTACAATGAGCAGTTCTTC

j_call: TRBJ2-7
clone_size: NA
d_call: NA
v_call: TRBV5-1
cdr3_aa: CASSLEASQTNLYEQYF
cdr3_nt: TGCGCCAGCAGCTTAGAAGCCTCACAGACTAACCTCTACGAGCAGTACTTC

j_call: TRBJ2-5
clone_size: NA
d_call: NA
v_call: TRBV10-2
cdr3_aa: CASSDGGPETQYF
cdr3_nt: TGCGCCAGCAGTGACGGGGGGCCGGAGACCCAGTACTTC